This entry lists 17 T cell receptor beta chains sequenced from one sample in a study of OX40 agonist ivuxolimab in advanced cancers. Some clones are missing from TCRdb's copy, which holds only in-frame ones; the method was immunoSEQ multiplex PCR. Seen here are about 48,000 clones, roughly 91% observed once, and the top ten hold more than 6.5%. Source: CD4+ or CD8+ T cells sorted from blood, taken in a trial of the OX40 agonist ivuxolimab. Receptors were obtained from an adult with an advanced solid tumor such as melanoma, head and neck, liver or kidney cancer.

The chain has TRBV6-5 and TRBJ1-2, with D uncertain. The germline gives CDR1 MNHEY, CDR2 SVGAGI. Trimming left V 6 bases short and J 6 bases short, with 17 bases between. The CDR3 totals 14 residues. CDR3 nucleotide sequence: TGTGCCAGCAGGGACGTCGGCAGAGAAAATGGCTACACCTTC. Its protein product is CASRDVGRENGYTF.

The chain has TRBV7-2 and TRBJ2-7, with 9 bases aligning to TRBD1. V was clipped by 3 bases and J by 0 bases; unmatched bases: 3. The germline V gene has CDR1 SGHTA and CDR2 FQGNSA. The CDR3 totals 15 residues. In DNA form, the CDR3 reads TGTGCCAGCAGCTTCGGGACAGGGAGCTCCTACGAGCAGTACGTC. It translates to CASSFGTGSSYEQYV.

This clone was recorded only once. CDR3 bases: TGTGCCAGCAGGCCGGGACTGGCAAACACCGGGGAGCTGTTTTTT. Its protein is CASRPGLANTGELFF. The chain employs TRBV27 and TRBJ2-2; TRBD2 is a possible D gene (6 bases). This CDR3 contains 15 residues. The V end was cut by 6 bases, the J end by 2 bases, with 13 bases between. Germline V gives CDR1 MNHEY, CDR2 SMNVEV (reference sequence).

The chain links TRBV6-1 to TRBJ2-7; possibly TRBD1 for D (5 bases). CDR1 is MNHNS, CDR2 SASEGT, per germline. The ends were cut back, 7 bases at V and 4 bases at J, with 17 bases in the middle. The length of the CDR3 is 14 residues. In DNA form, the CDR3 reads TGTGCCAGCACGCCTAGGGGCATCACTTACGAGCAGTACTTC. This sequence encodes CASTPRGITYEQYF.

The J gene is TRBJ1-2, the V gene TRBV30, with a weak D call TRBD1 (5 bases). The CDR3 loop spans 13 amino acids. Trimming cost V 0 bases and J 6 bases, with 11 bases left between them. Germline CDR1 reads GTSNPN; CDR2 reads SVGIG (reference sequence). CDR3 DNA: TGTGCCTGGAGTGTACTAGGGGACGATGGCTACACCTTC. Its protein product is CAWSVLGDDGYTF. Looking up the rest from reference TRBV30 and TRBJ1-2 gives the full variable domain: SQTIHQWPATLVQPVGSPLSLECTVEGTSNPNLYWYRQAAGRGLQLLFYSVGIGQISSEVPQNLSASRPQDRQFILSSKKLLLSDSGFYLCAWSVLGDDGYTFGSGTRLTVV.

As concerns this clone: This likely comes from a read error, as the CDR3 has no conserved phenylalanine or tryptophan at its end. V gene TRBV27 combines with J gene TRBJ1-2, with 9 bases identical to TRBD1. Germline V gene data show CDR1 as MNHEY and CDR2 as SMNVEV (reference sequence). The CDR3 covers 15 residues. Germline trimming cut 5 bases from V and 8 bases from J; bases unmatched to any gene: 12. The CDR3 is CASSPAGTGPSGYTL. For the CDR3, the DNA is TGTGCCAGCAGTCCAGCCGGGACAGGGCCCTCGGGCTACACCCTC.

This chain links TRBV6-1 with TRBJ2-3; 11 nucleotides line up with TRBD2. This CDR3 is built from 15 residues. CDR1 is MNHNS, CDR2 SASEGT, per germline. The V and J ends lost 6 bases and 3 bases, in that order; junction bases with no gene match: 5. The CDR3 loop is CASRRLAGTTDTQYF. CDR3 nucleotides: TGTGCCAGCAGAAGACTAGCGGGGACTACAGATACGCAGTATTTT.

V is TRBV9 and J is TRBJ2-7; unclear D gene. V was clipped by 2 bases and J by 3 bases, with 12 bases between them. CDR3 size: 14 residues. In germline, CDR1 is SGDLS, CDR2 YYNGEE. The CDR3 here is CASSVTRLGYEQYF. CDR3 nucleotide sequence: TGTGCCAGCAGCGTCACCCGACTTGGCTACGAGCAGTACTTC. The full variable domain, its missing parts supplied by reference TRBV9 and TRBJ2-7, is DSGVTQTPKHLITATGQRVTLRCSPRSGDLSVYWYQQSLDQGLQFLIQYYNGEERAKGNILERFSAQQFPDLHSELNLSSLELGDSALYFCASSVTRLGYEQYFGPGTRLTVT.

V usage is TRBV29-1 and J usage is TRBJ1-3, with D unresolved. The CDR3 is made up of 14 amino acids. Germline CDR1 and CDR2: SQVTM and ANQGSEA. V lost 4 bases and J lost 7, with 17 bases in between. The chain's CDR3 is CSVVRTLEENTIYF. The CDR3 DNA is TGCAGCGTTGTAAGGACTCTAGAGGAGAACACCATATATTTT.

The chain employs TRBV19 and TRBJ1-1, with D perhaps matching TRBD1 (6 bases). This CDR3 is built from 13 residues. The V end lost 7 bases, the J end lost 6 bases, and 15 bases lay between the germline ends. CDR1 LNHDA and CDR2 SQIVND come from the germline V gene (reference sequence). CDR3 in DNA: TGTGCCAGTACAGGGGACGCCCGCGCTGAAGCTTTCTTT. Translating gives CASTGDARAEAFF.

The count of this clone is one. The chain employs TRBV5-4 and TRBJ1-1; D call uncertain. CDR1 and CDR2 from the germline V gene are SGHNT and YYREEE (reference sequence). V lost 4 bases, J lost 4 bases, and 17 bases lay in between. This CDR3 region has 15 residues. Written as DNA, the CDR3 is TGTGCCAGCAGCCTCACGGCCGGGGTGGTCACTGAAGCTTTCTTT. Translation gives CASSLTAGVVTEAFF.

V is TRBV5-5 and J is TRBJ1-5; D unresolved. The germline gives CDR1 SGHKS, CDR2 YYEKEE (reference sequence). V shed 0 bases and J shed 0 bases, with 7 bases lying between them. CDR3 size: 15 residues. The CDR3 protein is CASSLVFTSNQPQHF. CDR3 in DNA: TGTGCCAGCAGCTTGGTATTCACTAGCAATCAGCCCCAGCATTTT.

The V and J genes are TRBV6-1 and TRBJ2-3; 10 bases map to TRBD1. This CDR3 spans 16 amino acids. V shed 3 bases, J shed 3 bases, and the junction held 6 bases outside the gene matches. Germline loops: CDR1 MNHNS, CDR2 SASEGT. In DNA, the CDR3 is TGTGCCAGCAGTGACTTGCCGGGACAGGGGACAGATACGCAGTATTTT. It is translated as CASSDLPGQGTDTQYF.

This clone was picked up one time. The chain recombines TRBV9 with TRBJ2-7; 8 nucleotides line up with TRBD1. Unmatched junction bases numbered 5, after V lost 4 bases and J lost 2 bases. CDR1 is SGDLS and CDR2 is YYNGEE in the germline V gene. The CDR3 is 14 amino acids. The CDR3 DNA follows: TGTGCCAGCAGCCCCGGACAGGGAACCTACGAGCAGTACGTC. Translation: CASSPGQGTYEQYV.

CDR3 sequence: CASSLDFWTSGGYEQYV. The CDR3 nucleotides read TGTGCCAGCAGCTTAGATTTCTGGACTAGCGGGGGTTACGAGCAGTACGTC. The chain couples TRBV11-2 to TRBJ2-7, with 13 positions matching TRBD2. CDR3 length: 17 amino acids. The germline V gene has CDR1 SGHAT and CDR2 FQNNGV. V shed 0 bases and J 4 bases; nucleotides not matched to a gene: 6.

The chain has TRBV6-5 and TRBJ1-2; the D is unclear. Trimming stripped 8 bases from V and 4 bases from J, with 11 bases between. The CDR3 covers 12 residues. Germline CDR1 MNHEY, CDR2 SVGAGI. For the CDR3, the DNA is TGTGCCAGCGGGTACAGCACCTATGGCTACACCTTC. Translated, it gives CASGYSTYGYTF.

This chain joins TRBV6-1 and TRBJ2-7; 8 nucleotides align to TRBD1. The CDR3 contains 19 residues. CDR1 and CDR2 (germline): MNHNS, SASEGT. V was pared by 1 base and J by 1 base, with 15 bases of the junction left unmatched. The CDR3 DNA follows: TGTGCCAGCAGTGAAGAATTGGGCAGCCGGGACAGGTATTCCTACGAGCAGTACTTC. It specifies CASSEELGSRDRYSYEQYF.